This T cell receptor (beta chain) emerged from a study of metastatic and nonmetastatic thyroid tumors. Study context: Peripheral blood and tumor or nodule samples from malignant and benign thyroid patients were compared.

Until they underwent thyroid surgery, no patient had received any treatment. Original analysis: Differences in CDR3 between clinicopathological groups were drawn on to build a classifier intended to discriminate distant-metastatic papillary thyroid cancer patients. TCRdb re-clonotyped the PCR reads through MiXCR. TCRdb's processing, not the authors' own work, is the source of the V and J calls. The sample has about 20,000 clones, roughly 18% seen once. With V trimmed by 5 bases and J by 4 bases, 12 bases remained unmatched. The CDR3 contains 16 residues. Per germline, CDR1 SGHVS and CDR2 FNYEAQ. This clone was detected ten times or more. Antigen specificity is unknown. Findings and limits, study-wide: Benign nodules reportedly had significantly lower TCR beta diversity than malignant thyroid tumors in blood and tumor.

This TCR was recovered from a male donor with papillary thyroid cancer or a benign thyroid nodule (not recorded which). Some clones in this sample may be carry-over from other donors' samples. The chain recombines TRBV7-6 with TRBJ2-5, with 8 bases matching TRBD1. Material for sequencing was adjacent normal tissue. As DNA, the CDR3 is TGTGCCAGCAGCCCGACGACAGGGGACAGGCGAGAGACCCAGTACTTC. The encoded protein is CASSPTTGDRRETQYF.